Here is one T cell receptor (beta chain) with its context. The antigen is not known. The treatment: approximately 11-day PBMC culture with coronavirus spike peptide pools or control peptides (ViraFEST assay). An unexposed donor provided the CD4+ T cells, which were collected before the COVID-19 pandemic (2011-2018). Cultures used roughly 2.1 million PBMCs per well, roughly 9.6 IU/ml IL-2 and around 9.2 ug/ml peptides. The trim removed 8 bases at V and 5 bases at J, leaving 13 bases unmatched. CDR1 and CDR2 from the germline V gene are MDHEN and SYDVKM. The CDR3 extends over 17 amino acids. These data are taken from a study of vaccination and CD4 T cells after COVID-19. For the study at large: Convalescent donors totaled six males and four females, including two who were Hispanic.

An Oncomine TCR Beta short-read assay was used to sequence the DNA from cultured CD4+ T cells. Cultured CD4+ T cells were the source of extracted genomic DNA. TCRdb used MiXCR to reprocess the PCR reads, holding one entry per CDR3 protein. The data show more than 9,000 distinct CDR3 sequences, 30% to 35% seen once. Specimen: CD4+ T cells from blood, cultured in vitro. The source is a human donor in good health. This sequence joins TRBV28 and TRBJ1-4; 11 bases are a match to TRBD1. The CDR3 nucleotides are TGTGCCAGCTACACTCTTGGACAGGGGGCCTTCAATGAAAAACTGTTTTTT. The encoded protein is CASYTLGQGAFNEKLFF. The full variable domain, rest sourced from reference TRBV28 and TRBJ1-4, is DVKVTQSSRYLVKRTGEKVFLECVQDMDHENMFWYRQDPGLGLRLIYFSYDVKMKEKGDIPEGYSVSREKKERFSLILESASTNQTSMYLCASYTLGQGAFNEKLFFGSGTQLSVL.